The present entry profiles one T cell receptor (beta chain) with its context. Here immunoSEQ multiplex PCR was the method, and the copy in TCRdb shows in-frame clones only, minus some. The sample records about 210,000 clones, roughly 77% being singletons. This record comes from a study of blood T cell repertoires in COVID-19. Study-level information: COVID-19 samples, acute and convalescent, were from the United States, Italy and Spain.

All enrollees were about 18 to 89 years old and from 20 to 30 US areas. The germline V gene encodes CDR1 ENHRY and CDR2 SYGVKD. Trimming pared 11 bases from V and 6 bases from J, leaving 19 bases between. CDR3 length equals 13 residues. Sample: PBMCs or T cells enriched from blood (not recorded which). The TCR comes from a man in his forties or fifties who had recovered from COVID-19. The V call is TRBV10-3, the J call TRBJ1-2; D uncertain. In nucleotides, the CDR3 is TGTGCCTCAAAGGAGGGCAGGACGGATGGCTACACCTTC. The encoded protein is CASKEGRTDGYTF.